This T cell receptor beta chain is from a study of Graves' ophthalmopathy and Graves' hyperthyroidism. Whole-study findings and limits: Ophthalmopathy progression was predicted with 70.59% sensitivity and approximately 79% specificity.

Germline loops: CDR1 SNHLY, CDR2 FYNNEI. The CDR3 extends over 13 amino acids. The sequenced template was RNA, covering the TCR beta CDR3 region. Scientists carried out first-round RT-PCR using HTBI primers and then a second-round multiplex PCR. One entry per CDR3 protein results from TCRdb running MiXCR on the multiplex PCR reads. The sample comprises around 660,000 distinct CDR3 sequences, about two fifths of which are singletons, and more than 2.5% rests with the top ten. Patients were excluded if they had other autoimmune diseases or uncontrolled infections, and likewise if pregnancy or lactation applied. It was on clinical symptoms, serum thyroxine, TRAb, thyroid ultrasound and orbital computed tomography that diagnosis relied. About this clonotype: The target antigen is unknown.

This clonotype was obtained from an adult man with Graves' ophthalmopathy. V is TRBV2 and J is TRBJ2-5, with 10 bases identical to TRBD2. Gene TRBJ2-1 matches the end of the DNA better, so the J call may be wrong. Material: peripheral blood. CDR3 residues: CASSEERGGGQFF. For the CDR3, the DNA is TGTGCCAGCAGTGAGGAGCGGGGGGGCGGGCAGTTCTTC.